Following are 4 T cell receptor beta chains from one sample sequenced in a study of T cell responses to AZD1222 COVID-19 vaccine. Sequenced by immunoSEQ multiplex PCR; TCRdb stores in-frame clones only, minus some. The sample consists of 55,000 to 75,000 clones, around 85% of them appearing once. Sequences were derived from peripheral blood, sampled on day 0 of AZD1222 vaccination. These receptors originate from an adult in good health.

The J gene is TRBJ2-1, the V gene TRBV19; D tentatively reads TRBD1 or TRBD2 (6 bases each). Germline V gene sequence: CDR1 LNHDA, CDR2 SQIVND (reference sequence). Trimming cost V 4 bases and J 8 bases, with 9 bases left between them. CDR3 length equals 12 residues. As DNA, the CDR3 is TGTGCCAGTAGTACGAGGGGGGATGAGCAGTTCTTC. This sequence encodes CASSTRGDEQFF.

Only one count was recorded for this clone. The chain uses TRBV6-5 and TRBJ1-3; D gene ambiguous. This CDR3 is 15 amino acids long. CDR1 is MNHEY and CDR2 is SVGAGI in the germline V gene. V was trimmed by 8 bases and J by 4 bases, leaving 18 bases between them. The DNA for the CDR3 is TGTGCCAGCGATATCCCACTCGGGCCAGGAAACACCATATATTTT. Protein sequence: CASDIPLGPGNTIYF.

The chain's CDR3 is CASSLSRILSPSYGYTF. The CDR3 region has the DNA TGTGCCAGCAGCTTAAGTCGTATCCTTAGCCCCTCCTATGGCTACACCTTC. The chain is built from TRBV7-2 and TRBJ1-2; no clear D gene. The germline V gene encodes CDR1 SGHTA and CDR2 FQGNSA. The CDR3 sequence is 17 residues long. Trimming stripped 2 bases from V and 4 bases from J, with 20 bases between.

The chain recombines TRBV18 with TRBJ2-2; TRBD1 matches 9 bases. The CDR3 is 16 residues long. V was clipped by 5 bases and J by 7 bases; unmatched bases: 11. Germline V lookup: CDR1 KGHSH, CDR2 LQKENI. The DNA for the CDR3 is TGTGCCAGCTCATCTTGGACAGGGGAGAGTTTCGGGGAGCTGTTTTTT. Translation gives CASSSWTGESFGELFF. Filled out from reference TRBV18 and TRBJ2-2, the complete variable domain reads NAGVMQNPRHLVRRRGQEARLRCSPMKGHSHVYWYRQLPEEGLKFMVYLQKENIIDESGMPKERFSAEFPKEGPSILRIQQVVRGDSAAYFCASSSWTGESFGELFFGEGSRLTVL.